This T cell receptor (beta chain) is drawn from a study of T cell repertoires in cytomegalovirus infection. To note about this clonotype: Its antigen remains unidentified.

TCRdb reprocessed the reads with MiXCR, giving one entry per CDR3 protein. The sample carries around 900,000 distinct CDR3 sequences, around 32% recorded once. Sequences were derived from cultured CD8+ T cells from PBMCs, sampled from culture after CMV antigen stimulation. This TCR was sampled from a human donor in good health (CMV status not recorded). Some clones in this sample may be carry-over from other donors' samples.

The CDR3 region is CASSSDRVGGELFF. CDR3 in DNA: TGTGCCAGCAGCTCGGACAGGGTTGGCGGGGAGCTGTTTTTT. The J gene is TRBJ2-2, the V gene TRBV7-9; TRBD1 matches 8 bases. CDR3 length equals 14 residues. Germline trimming cut 4 bases from V and 7 bases from J; bases unmatched to any gene: 5. Looked up from germline, CDR1 is SEHNR and CDR2 is FQNEAQ (reference sequence).